One sample yielded the 26 T cell receptor beta chains listed below, sequenced in a study of post-analysis software for immune sequencing data. Study results and limitations: Elevated frequency relative to controls characterized roughly 5 TRBV segments in patients, TRBV5-6, TRBV5-1 and TRBV20-1 among them.

Prepared libraries of TCR beta cDNA carried unique molecular identifiers. TCRdb re-analysed the PCR reads in MiXCR, keeping a single row per CDR3 protein. Of 400,000 to 500,000 distinct CDR3 sequences listed, approximately 39% were seen once; the top ten hold approximately 7.6%. Their cognate antigens are unknown. Sequencing was done on a sample of blood. The source is a girl between 2 and 10 years old with multiple sclerosis.

In its sample, this clonotype was seen once. The genes are TRBV29-1 and TRBJ1-1; D possibly corresponds to TRBD1 (5 bases). Per the germline V gene, CDR1 is SQVTM and CDR2 is ANQGSEA. This CDR3 has 13 amino acids. Trimming pared 1 base from V and 4 bases from J, leaving 10 bases between. The CDR3 coding sequence is TGCAGCGTTGAAGGCGACGGGGGCACTGAAGCTTTCTTT. Its translation: CSVEGDGGTEAFF.

This clonotype was counted only a few times. The chain links TRBV20-1 to TRBJ2-1; 8 nucleotides agree with TRBD2. CDR1 is DFQATT, CDR2 SNEGSKA, per germline (reference sequence). V lost 0 bases to trimming and J lost 4 bases; unmatched junction nucleotides: 8. This CDR3 has 16 amino acids. DNA for the CDR3: TGCAGTGCTAGAGACCATGGACTAGCAGTTTACAATGAGCAGTTCTTC. This translates into CSARDHGLAVYNEQFF.

V and J are TRBV25-1 and TRBJ2-7; no firm D call. The V end was cut by 6 bases, the J end by 1 base, with 1 base between. The CDR3 has 10 residues. The germline gives CDR1 MGHDK, CDR2 SYGVNS. The CDR3 DNA reads TGTGCCAGCAGATCCTACGAGCAGTACTTC. Translated: CASRSYEQYF.

This clonotype has only a few counts. The chain carries TRBV7-9 and TRBJ2-3; no reliable D call. CDR1 is SEHNR and CDR2 is FQNEAQ in the germline V gene (reference sequence). There are 14 residues in the CDR3. V shed 2 bases and J shed 4 bases, with 10 bases lying between them. The chain's CDR3 is CASSLSGVADTQYF. DNA for the CDR3: TGTGCCAGCAGCTTATCTGGGGTTGCAGATACGCAGTATTTT. The whole variable domain, remainder taken from reference TRBV7-9 and TRBJ2-3, is DTGVSQNPRHKITKRGQNVTFRCDPISEHNRLYWYRQTLGQGPEFLTYFQNEAQLEKSRLLSDRFSAERPKGSFSTLEIQRTEQGDSAMYLCASSLSGVADTQYFGPGTRLTVL.

This clonotype was recorded a few times. The chain has TRBV7-8 and TRBJ1-1, with TRBD1 identical over 9 bases. V dropped 4 bases and J dropped 3; count of bases not matched to a gene: 3. The germline V gene encodes CDR1 SGHVS and CDR2 FQNEAQ. This CDR3 has 14 amino acids. The CDR3 here is CASSYGQGYTEAFF. The CDR3, as DNA: TGTGCCAGCAGCTACGGACAGGGGTACACTGAAGCTTTCTTT.

This clonotype was detected only a few times. This chain joins TRBV28 and TRBJ1-2; 8 bases align to TRBD1. The CDR3 sequence is 16 residues long. V was clipped by 3 bases and J by 5 bases; unmatched bases: 11. CDR1 MDHEN and CDR2 SYDVKM come from the germline V gene. The CDR3 DNA sequence: TGTGCCAGCAGTTTCCCGACAGGGGTAAGGGCGTATGGCTACACCTTC. Its protein product is CASSFPTGVRAYGYTF.

This clonotype turned up a few times. This chain links TRBV28 with TRBJ1-1; no firm D call. The CDR3 is made up of 14 amino acids. Per germline, CDR1 MDHEN and CDR2 SYDVKM. V lost 4 bases and J 2 bases, leaving 11 bases between the germline ends. This chain's CDR3 is CASSSHPPNTEAFF. The CDR3 region has the DNA TGTGCCAGCAGTTCCCATCCACCCAACACTGAAGCTTTCTTT.

The J gene is TRBJ1-2, the V gene TRBV18; D may be TRBD1 (5 bases). Germline CDR1 KGHSH, CDR2 LQKENI. V lost 2 bases and J lost 2, with 15 bases in between. This CDR3 spans 16 amino acids. The CDR3 region is CASSPTLNRDNYGYTF. Written as DNA, the CDR3 is TGTGCCAGCTCACCAACGCTTAACCGGGACAACTATGGCTACACCTTC.

This CDR3 reads CASSPFGAWETQYF. As DNA, the CDR3 is TGTGCCAGCTCACCATTCGGGGCATGGGAGACCCAGTACTTC. The chain recombines TRBV18 with TRBJ2-5, with D tentatively TRBD1 or TRBD2 (5 bases each). CDR1 is KGHSH, CDR2 LQKENI, per germline. CDR3 length: 14 residues. V lost 2 bases, J lost 5 bases, and 12 bases lay in between.

The rearrangement joins TRBV7-3 to TRBJ2-6; no firm D call. The CDR3 has 18 residues. From germline, CDR1 is SGHTA and CDR2 FQGTGA. Trimming removed 1 base at V and 0 bases at J, with 13 bases between. CDR3 sequence: CASSLNGPRASGANVLTF. CDR3 bases: TGTGCCAGCAGCTTAAATGGCCCTCGGGCCTCTGGGGCCAACGTCCTGACTTTC.

This chain links TRBV5-4 with TRBJ2-3; D gene ambiguous. V lost 4 bases and J 4 bases, leaving 7 bases between the germline ends. The CDR3 contains 12 residues. Germline CDR1 is SGHNT and CDR2 is YYREEE (reference sequence). DNA of the CDR3: TGTGCCAGCAGCCCTCTCTCAGATACGCAGTATTTT. It yields the protein CASSPLSDTQYF.

The V call is TRBV7-9, the J call TRBJ1-1, with D tentatively TRBD1 (5 bases). The CDR3 is made up of 13 amino acids. The germline V gene encodes CDR1 SEHNR and CDR2 FQNEAQ (reference sequence). V gave up 2 bases and J gave up 4 bases, with 8 bases separating them. This chain's CDR3 is CASSLTGPTEAFF. DNA of the CDR3: TGTGCCAGCAGCTTAACGGGGCCCACTGAAGCTTTCTTT.

This clonotype has just a few counts. The chain employs TRBV6-6 and TRBJ1-5, with 8 bases matching TRBD1. CDR1 is MNHNY, CDR2 SVGAGI, per germline (reference sequence). This CDR3 has 16 residues. The trim removed 0 bases at V and 3 bases at J, leaving 4 bases unmatched. Here the CDR3 reads CASSYSTGALNQPQHF. CDR3 sequence (DNA): TGTGCCAGCAGTTACTCGACAGGGGCCCTCAATCAGCCCCAGCATTTT.

The chain employs TRBV6-4 and TRBJ2-3; TRBD1 aligns across 10 bases. J lost 1 base, V lost 11 bases, and 15 bases had no gene match. The germline CDR1 and CDR2 sequences are MRHNA and SNTAGT. This CDR3 contains 17 residues. The CDR3 DNA follows: TGTGCCCCCTACCGGGACAGGGGAATTATTCGCACAGATACGCAGTATTTT. It specifies CAPYRDRGIIRTDTQYF.

As concerns this clonotype: This may stem from a read error, because a much larger clone lies one nucleotide away. The gene calls are TRBV7-9 and TRBJ2-7; 9 positions agree with TRBD2. V lost 5 bases to trimming and J lost 5 bases; unmatched junction nucleotides: 10. The CDR3 totals 15 residues. Germline CDR1 SEHNR, CDR2 FQNEAQ (reference sequence). CDR3 nucleotides: TGTGCCAGCAGCCCCCAGCTAGCGGGATCTAACGAGCAGTACTTC. This translates into CASSPQLAGSNEQYF. The full variable domain, rest sourced from reference TRBV7-9 and TRBJ2-7, is DTGVSQNPRHKITKRGQNVTFRCDPISEHNRLYWYRQTLGQGPEFLTYFQNEAQLEKSRLLSDRFSAERPKGSFSTLEIQRTEQGDSAMYLCASSPQLAGSNEQYFGPGTRLTVT.

The J gene is TRBJ2-7, the V gene TRBV4-1; D may be TRBD2 (5 bases). V was pared by 6 bases and J by 0 bases, with 21 bases between. Germline loops: CDR1 MGHRA, CDR2 YSYEKL. The CDR3 has 17 residues. The CDR3 spells CASSDYLETDNSYEQYF. CDR3 sequence (DNA): TGCGCCAGCAGTGACTATCTAGAGACTGACAACTCCTACGAGCAGTACTTC.

The chain couples TRBV4-2 to TRBJ2-1, with 11 positions matching TRBD2. The ends lost 0 bases at V and 0 bases at J; junction bases unmatched: 10. Germline loops: CDR1 LGHNA, CDR2 YNFKEQ. The CDR3 spans 20 residues. CDR3 nucleotide sequence: TGTGCCAGCAGCCAAGATAGTTGGACTAGCGGGCCGAGCTCCTACAATGAGCAGTTCTTC. Protein: CASSQDSWTSGPSSYNEQFF.

The sample holds a few counts of this clonotype. J is TRBJ2-5 and V is TRBV20-1; TRBD2 is a possible D gene (5 bases). The J call is doubtful: the DNA matches TRBJ2-7 better. This CDR3 contains 12 residues. CDR1 DFQATT and CDR2 SNEGSKA come from the germline V gene (reference sequence). Written as DNA, the CDR3 is TGCAGTGCTAGTCGCAGCGGCGACGAGCAGTACTTC. Its translation is CSASRSGDEQYF.

The genes are TRBV29-1 and TRBJ1-6; no definite D call. Germline-derived CDR1 and CDR2 are SQVTM and ANQGSEA. Deletions cut 2 bases from V and 7 bases from J, with 3 bases between. This CDR3 has 11 amino acids. CDR3 coding DNA: TGCAGCGTTGAAAAGAATTCACCCCTCCACTTT. The encoded protein is CSVEKNSPLHF.

This clonotype appeared a few times. The chain links TRBV28 to TRBJ2-7; the D gene is possibly TRBD1 (6 bases). Germline loops: CDR1 MDHEN, CDR2 SYDVKM. This CDR3 has 15 amino acids. The V and J ends lost 5 bases and 0 bases respectively, with 14 bases between them. CDR3 bases: TGTGCCAGCAGTGGCCGGACAGCCAGCTCCTACGAGCAGTACTTC. It is translated as CASSGRTASSYEQYF.

A word on this clonotype: One end of the junction does not line up with germline, which may come from a read error. The gene calls are TRBV27 and TRBJ1-2; no definite D call. CDR1 MNHEY and CDR2 SMNVEV come from the germline V gene (reference sequence). The CDR3 sequence is 13 residues long. CDR3 coding DNA: TGTGTCAGCAGTTACTCAGGCTCCTATGGCTACACCTTC. Its protein is CVSSYSGSYGYTF.

J is TRBJ1-3 and V is TRBV6-5; the D gene is possibly TRBD1 (6 bases). V lost 8 bases and J 0 bases, leaving 8 bases between the germline ends. The CDR3 covers 13 residues. Germline V gene sequence: CDR1 MNHEY, CDR2 SVGAGI. CDR3 nucleotides: TGTGCCAGCCGGGGGGCCTCTGGAAACACCATATATTTT. It encodes CASRGASGNTIYF.

The CDR3 sequence is CASSQGAGGNTEAFF. In nucleotides, the CDR3 is TGTGCCAGCAGCCAAGGAGCGGGTGGGAACACTGAAGCTTTCTTT. This rearrangement joins TRBV3-1 to TRBJ1-1, with no clear D. Trimming removed 1 base from V and 1 base from J, with 10 bases in between. This CDR3 has 15 residues. From germline, CDR1 is LGHDT and CDR2 YNNKEL (reference sequence).

This clonotype was observed a few times. Just one base apart from a much larger clone, this may be a read error. The chain recombines TRBV9 with TRBJ1-6; D is unclear. The V end lost 1 base, the J end lost 0 bases, and 8 bases lay between the germline ends. Germline CDR1 SGDLS, CDR2 YYNGEE. This CDR3 region has 16 residues. The CDR3 DNA follows: TGTGCCAGCAGCGTAACCGGCAGCTCCTATAATTCACCCCTCCACTTT. It is translated as CASSVTGSSYNSPLHF.

The gene calls are TRBV29-1 and TRBJ1-2; a possible D gene is TRBD1 (5 bases). The CDR3 has 13 residues. From germline, CDR1 is SQVTM and CDR2 ANQGSEA. Trimming pared 8 bases from V and 5 bases from J, leaving 18 bases between. CDR3 region: CSSGDYASYGYTF. The DNA for the CDR3 is TGCAGCTCGGGGGATTATGCGTCTTATGGCTACACCTTC.

On this clonotype itself: A much more abundant neighbour one base away suggests this may be a read error. V gene TRBV28 combines with J gene TRBJ2-1, with D perhaps TRBD1 or TRBD2 (5 bases each). This CDR3 contains 16 residues. The germline gives CDR1 MDHEN, CDR2 SYDVKM. The CDR3 here is CASTVRPGSTYNKQFF. In nucleotides, the CDR3 is TGTGCCAGCACCGTACGGCCAGGGAGTACCTACAATAAGCAGTTCTTC.